Below are 29 T cell receptor beta chains sequenced from a single sample in a study of control samples from healthy donors and cancer patients. Sequencing used immunoSEQ multiplex PCR; TCRdb keeps in-frame clones, though not all of them. The data show 150,000 or so clones, about 94% seen once. The sample was blood. Source of these receptors: a man in his forties or fifties in good health.

The CDR3: CASSQGQGNYEQYF. The CDR3 nucleotides are TGCGCCAGCAGCCAGGGACAGGGAAACTACGAGCAGTACTTC. The chain uses TRBV5-1 and TRBJ2-7; 9 bases agree with TRBD1. Germline CDR1 reads SGHRS; CDR2 reads YFSETQ. J lost 3 bases, V lost 4 bases, and 5 bases had no gene match. The CDR3 has 14 residues.

The chain combines TRBV29-1 with TRBJ1-2; D is possibly TRBD1 (5 bases). Germline V lookup: CDR1 SQVTM, CDR2 ANQGSEA. The CDR3 is made up of 13 amino acids. The V end was cut by 7 bases, the J end by 2 bases, with 14 bases between. The CDR3 nucleotides are TGCAGCGCCATTGGCGGGGGGAACTATGGCTACACCTTC. Translating it yields CSAIGGGNYGYTF.

This chain links TRBV29-1 with TRBJ1-1, with D perhaps matching TRBD1 (5 bases). CDR1 SQVTM and CDR2 ANQGSEA come from the germline V gene. Trimming removed 7 bases from V and 7 bases from J, with 19 bases in between. The CDR3 is 13 amino acids. The CDR3 region has the DNA TGCAGCGCGTTAAAAGGGGCAGGCGGTGAAGCTTTCTTT. It yields the protein CSALKGAGGEAFF.

This chain uses TRBV2 with TRBJ2-7; 8 bases are shared with TRBD2. The CDR3 contains 14 residues. Germline CDR1 and CDR2: SNHLY and FYNNEI. V dropped 7 bases and J dropped 3; count of bases not matched to a gene: 8. The CDR3 DNA sequence: TGTGCCAGCAAGTTCGGGGGGGGACGCTACGAGCAGTACTTC. This sequence encodes CASKFGGGRYEQYF.

About this clone itself: A junction boundary mismatches the germline segment, possibly from a read error. The V gene is TRBV20-1, the J gene TRBJ2-7; D call uncertain. The CDR3 is 11 residues long. Per germline, CDR1 DFQATT and CDR2 SNEGSKA (reference sequence). The CDR3 region is CSAGDIYEQYF. CDR3 nucleotides: TGCAGTGCTGGAGACATTTACGAGCAGTACTTC.

This clone appeared a single time. The chain has TRBV2 and TRBJ1-6, with D perhaps matching TRBD1 (5 bases). The CDR3 runs to 13 residues. The V gene's germline CDR1 is SNHLY and CDR2 FYNNEI. The V and J ends lost 6 bases and 9 bases respectively, with 12 bases between them. The CDR3 sequence: CASRRDSVSPLHF. The CDR3, as DNA: TGTGCCAGCAGACGCGACAGCGTTTCACCCCTCCACTTT. Full variable domain (outside the CDR3, taken from reference TRBV2 and TRBJ1-6): EPEVTQTPSHQVTQMGQEVILRCVPISNHLYFYWYRQILGQKVEFLVSFYNNEISEKSEIFDDQFSVERPDGSNFTLKIRSTKLEDSAMYFCASRRDSVSPLHFGNGTRLTVT.

This chain uses TRBV10-2 with TRBJ1-2; D possibly corresponds to TRBD1 (5 bases). The CDR3 consists of 15 residues. Germline assignment: CDR1 WSHSY and CDR2 SAAADI. Trimming shortened V by 0 bases and J by 5 bases, and 13 bases separated the two germline ends. The DNA of the CDR3 is TGCGCCAGCAGTGAGTCCTCCGGGCGGGGGTATGGCTACACCTTC. This gives the protein CASSESSGRGYGYTF.

This chain joins TRBV28 and TRBJ1-5; the match to TRBD1 covers 7 bases. The CDR3 length is 16 residues. Trimming at V came to 4 bases and at J to 5 bases, leaving 11 bases not matched to a gene. CDR1 is MDHEN and CDR2 is SYDVKM in the germline V gene. The DNA for the CDR3 is TGTGCCAGCAGTTCCCCTAGCAGGGGGAAGTATCAGCCCCAGCATTTT. It is translated as CASSSPSRGKYQPQHF.

Points on this clone: The junction does not match germline at one end; this may be a read error. This chain connects TRBV28 to TRBJ1-6, with D possibly TRBD1 on 5 matching bases. This CDR3 has 14 residues. Germline V gives CDR1 MDHEN, CDR2 SYDVKM. The CDR3 loop is CASSFGTYHSPLHF. CDR3 nucleotides: TGTGCCAGCAGTTTTGGGACCTATCATTCACCCCTCCACTTT.

V is TRBV7-8 and J is TRBJ2-5, with TRBD2 identical over 11 bases. The length of the CDR3 is 19 residues. Germline CDR1 is SGHVS and CDR2 is FQNEAQ. V lost 3 bases, J lost 4 bases, and 16 bases stayed unmatched. CDR3 protein: CASSLFLGSGGAGGETQYF. The CDR3 DNA reads TGTGCCAGCAGCTTGTTTCTGGGTAGCGGGGGGGCAGGTGGAGAGACCCAGTACTTC.

CDR3 in DNA: TGTGCTAGTGGTTTTCCTAGCGGGGTGAACACCGGGGAGCTGTTTTTT. As protein: CASGFPSGVNTGELFF. The chain links TRBV12-5 to TRBJ2-2; TRBD2 aligns across 9 bases. The CDR3 sequence is 16 residues long. The germline V gene encodes CDR1 LGHNT and CDR2 FRNRAP. Trimming removed 3 bases from V and 1 base from J; junction bases left unmatched: 3.

This chain connects TRBV5-4 to TRBJ2-5, with 7 bases matching TRBD1. The germline CDR1 and CDR2 sequences are SGHNT and YYREEE (reference sequence). This CDR3 has 15 amino acids. V was pared by 4 bases and J by 2 bases, with 8 bases of the junction left unmatched. The CDR3 bases are TGTGCCAGCAGCCCCCACAGGGGCCCACAAGAGACCCAGTACTTC. Translation: CASSPHRGPQETQYF.

V is TRBV2 and J is TRBJ2-4; a possible D gene is TRBD1 (6 bases). The germline CDR1 and CDR2 sequences are SNHLY and FYNNEI. V lost 5 bases and J lost 6, with 14 bases in between. This CDR3 comprises 14 residues. The CDR3 DNA reads as TGTGCCAGCAGTCCAGGGGCGGAAGGAAACATTCAGTACTTC. It yields the protein CASSPGAEGNIQYF. Drawing the rest from reference TRBV2 and TRBJ2-4, the complete variable domain is EPEVTQTPSHQVTQMGQEVILRCVPISNHLYFYWYRQILGQKVEFLVSFYNNEISEKSEIFDDQFSVERPDGSNFTLKIRSTKLEDSAMYFCASSPGAEGNIQYFGAGTRLSVL.

The CDR3 bases are TGTGCCAGTAGTATTGGGGAAGGGCTGGGCTCACCCCTCCACTTT. It codes for CASSIGEGLGSPLHF. The V call is TRBV19, the J call TRBJ1-6, with no clear D. Between the trimmed V and J ends, which lost 3 bases and 10 bases, there was a span of 16 bases. The CDR3 loop spans 15 amino acids. Germline-derived CDR1 and CDR2 are LNHDA and SQIVND (reference sequence).

V and J are TRBV5-1 and TRBJ2-2; tentative D call: TRBD1 (5 bases). V lost 0 bases to trimming and J lost 3 bases, with 12 bases between them. Germline V gene lookup returns CDR1 SGHRS and CDR2 YFSETQ. The CDR3 has 16 amino acids. Here the CDR3 DNA reads TGCGCCAGCAGCTTGGGATCAGGGCTTCACACCGGGGAGCTGTTTTTT. It is translated as CASSLGSGLHTGELFF.

The gene calls are TRBV20-1 and TRBJ2-3, with D unresolved. This CDR3 is built from 11 residues. Germline loops: CDR1 DFQATT, CDR2 SNEGSKA (reference sequence). The germline V and J ends were trimmed by 6 bases and 10 bases, with 14 bases remaining between them. CDR3 sequence: CSAAPGTAQYF. CDR3 in DNA: TGCAGTGCCGCACCCGGTACGGCGCAGTATTTT.

The rearrangement links TRBV7-9 to TRBJ2-7, with 8 bases lining up with TRBD1. This CDR3 has 14 amino acids. The trim removed 5 bases at V and 1 base at J, leaving 4 bases unmatched. Germline CDR1 and CDR2: SEHNR and FQNEAQ (reference sequence). The CDR3 region is CASSRGQESYEQYF. CDR3 nucleotides: TGTGCCAGCAGCCGGGGACAGGAGTCCTACGAGCAGTACTTC. The whole variable domain, remainder taken from reference TRBV7-9 and TRBJ2-7, is DTGVSQNPRHKITKRGQNVTFRCDPISEHNRLYWYRQTLGQGPEFLTYFQNEAQLEKSRLLSDRFSAERPKGSFSTLEIQRTEQGDSAMYLCASSRGQESYEQYFGPGTRLTVT.

As regards this clone: Other DNA sequences within the sample encode an identical CDR3. This sequence joins TRBV7-9 and TRBJ2-7; tentative D call: TRBD1 (6 bases). Germline V CDR1 and CDR2: SEHNR, FQNEAQ (reference sequence). The length of the CDR3 is 12 residues. Trimming left V 5 bases short and J 3 bases short, with 8 bases between. CDR3 loop: CASSPTGYEQYF. DNA of the CDR3: TGTGCCAGCAGCCCGACAGGCTACGAGCAGTACTTC. The entire variable domain, with the rest obtained from reference TRBV7-9 and TRBJ2-7, is as follows: DTGVSQNPRHKITKRGQNVTFRCDPISEHNRLYWYRQTLGQGPEFLTYFQNEAQLEKSRLLSDRFSAERPKGSFSTLEIQRTEQGDSAMYLCASSPTGYEQYFGPGTRLTVT.

This chain uses TRBV7-9 with TRBJ1-1, with TRBD1 matching 11 bases. Germline V gene data show CDR1 as SEHNR and CDR2 as FQNEAQ (reference sequence). The CDR3 sequence is 19 residues long. Trimming took 4 bases from V and 4 from J; bases not matched to a gene: 17. The CDR3 DNA sequence: TGTGCCAGCAGCTCGAATCGGGGCGGGACAGGGGGGAGGATCACTGAAGCTTTCTTT. This encodes CASSSNRGGTGGRITEAFF.

V gene TRBV18 combines with J gene TRBJ1-1; D not resolved. The CDR3 extends over 13 amino acids. Germline values: CDR1 KGHSH, CDR2 LQKENI. Trimming stripped 6 bases from V and 4 bases from J, with 12 bases between. This CDR3 is CASSPILGTEAFF. The CDR3 nucleotides read TGTGCCAGCTCCCCAATTCTAGGCACTGAAGCTTTCTTT.

This chain joins TRBV15 and TRBJ2-1, with 7 bases fitting TRBD2. CDR1 is LNHNV and CDR2 is YYDKDF in the germline V gene (reference sequence). Trimming took 1 base from V and 7 from J; bases not matched to a gene: 7. The CDR3 is 15 residues long. In DNA, the CDR3 is TGTGCCACCAGCAGAGGGGGGGAGGGGCGAAATGAGCAGTTCTTC. Its translation: CATSRGGEGRNEQFF.

V usage is TRBV6-4 and J usage is TRBJ1-2; tentatively, D is TRBD1 (5 bases). With 2 bases removed from V and 7 bases from J, the gap between germline ends came to 14 bases. The length of the CDR3 is 14 residues. Looked up from germline, CDR1 is MRHNA and CDR2 is SNTAGT. In DNA, the CDR3 is TGTGCCAGCAGTGACCACTTGCGGGGCGGTGGCTACACCTTC. This gives the protein CASSDHLRGGGYTF.

V usage is TRBV30 and J usage is TRBJ1-3; possible D gene TRBD1, 5 bases. The CDR3 is 13 amino acids. V was clipped by 2 bases and J by 5 bases, with 10 bases between them. The germline gives CDR1 GTSNPN, CDR2 SVGIG (reference sequence). CDR3 amino acids: CAWSPGIRNTIYF. DNA of the CDR3: TGTGCCTGGAGTCCAGGGATTCGAAACACCATATATTTT.

V and J are TRBV7-2 and TRBJ2-7; 8 positions match TRBD2. The V gene's germline CDR1 is SGHTA and CDR2 FQGNSA. Losses at the gene ends were 2 bases for V and 5 bases for J; bases not matched to a gene: 8. The CDR3 is 15 residues long. The CDR3 sequence: CASSLYGGAGDEQYF. The CDR3 coding sequence is TGTGCCAGCAGCTTATACGGGGGGGCGGGCGACGAGCAGTACTTC.

V usage is TRBV7-3 and J usage is TRBJ2-5; D gene unclear. From germline, CDR1 is SGHTA and CDR2 FQGTGA. The CDR3 contains 13 residues. Trimming pared 1 base from V and 5 bases from J, leaving 8 bases between. The CDR3 protein is CASSLRGGETQYF. The CDR3 DNA sequence: TGTGCCAGCAGCTTAAGAGGTGGTGAGACCCAGTACTTC.

This chain links TRBV4-2 with TRBJ2-7; TRBD2 might be the D (7 bases). In germline, CDR1 is LGHNA, CDR2 YNFKEQ. V was trimmed by 2 bases and J by 6 bases, leaving 8 bases between them. The CDR3 totals 12 residues. CDR3 coding DNA: TGTGCCAGCAGCCAAAGGGGGGGCGAGCAGTACTTC. The encoded protein is CASSQRGGEQYF.

This clone was recorded only once. This chain connects TRBV5-1 to TRBJ1-1; D gene unclear. The ends were cut back, 1 base at V and 1 base at J, with 14 bases in the middle. The CDR3 length is 16 residues. Germline V gene sequence: CDR1 SGHRS, CDR2 YFSETQ. CDR3 loop: CASSLSSGRKNTEAFF. In DNA form, the CDR3 reads TGCGCCAGCAGCTTGTCGTCCGGACGGAAGAACACTGAAGCTTTCTTT.

There are many counts of this clone. V usage is TRBV6-5 and J usage is TRBJ1-4; the match to TRBD1 covers 8 bases. V was clipped by 8 bases and J by 2 bases; unmatched bases: 1. CDR1 is MNHEY, CDR2 SVGAGI, per germline. There are 13 residues in the CDR3. The CDR3: CASRQGTNEKLFF. The CDR3 DNA follows: TGTGCCAGCCGACAGGGGACTAATGAAAAACTGTTTTTT.

V is TRBV6-6 and J is TRBJ1-3; D gene unclear. The V gene's germline CDR1 is MNHNY and CDR2 SVGAGI (reference sequence). V gave up 8 bases and J gave up 4 bases, with 6 bases separating them. CDR3 length: 11 amino acids. CDR3 DNA sequence: TGTGCCAGCCATGGAGGAAACACCATATATTTT. Protein: CASHGGNTIYF.